The rows below give T cell receptor beta chains drawn from one sample of a study of blood T cell repertoires in COVID-19. Assay used: immunoSEQ multiplex PCR; TCRdb lists only in-frame clones, some missing. This sample has 250,000 or so clones, with 85% to 90% found just once. Sequencing used PBMCs or T cells enriched from blood (not recorded which). These receptors were collected from a woman aged 30 to 39 with acute COVID-19. CDR3s leave out the opening cysteine and the closing phenylalanine or tryptophan. Each record gives: V gene, D gene, clone size, CDR3 protein. D genes are given only for firm matches. Clone size is not always given. Where it is, it says once, few, many or a class for expanded clones.

v_call: TRBV6-5; d_call: TRBD1; clone_size: -; cdr3_aa: ASSSQTGANQPQH
v_call: TRBV7-3; d_call: -; clone_size: -; cdr3_aa: ASSPTPGETQY
v_call: TRBV6-5; d_call: -; clone_size: -; cdr3_aa: ASKGQNTGELF
v_call: TRBV24-1; d_call: -; clone_size: -; cdr3_aa: ATSPAGPGEQY
v_call: TRBV5-3; d_call: -; clone_size: once; cdr3_aa: ARSPRVSNYGYT
v_call: TRBV29-1; d_call: TRBD2; clone_size: -; cdr3_aa: SVESSGDTDTQY
v_call: TRBV18; d_call: -; clone_size: -; cdr3_aa: ASSPTGGDGDTQY
v_call: TRBV19; d_call: TRBD1; clone_size: -; cdr3_aa: ASSIPSGQGMYGYT
v_call: TRBV5-1; d_call: -; clone_size: -; cdr3_aa: ASSSTQGGAYNEQF
v_call: TRBV3-1/TRBV3-2; d_call: TRBD1; clone_size: -; cdr3_aa: ASNLNDREAGELF
v_call: TRBV12-5; d_call: TRBD2; clone_size: -; cdr3_aa: ASTLAGYNEQF